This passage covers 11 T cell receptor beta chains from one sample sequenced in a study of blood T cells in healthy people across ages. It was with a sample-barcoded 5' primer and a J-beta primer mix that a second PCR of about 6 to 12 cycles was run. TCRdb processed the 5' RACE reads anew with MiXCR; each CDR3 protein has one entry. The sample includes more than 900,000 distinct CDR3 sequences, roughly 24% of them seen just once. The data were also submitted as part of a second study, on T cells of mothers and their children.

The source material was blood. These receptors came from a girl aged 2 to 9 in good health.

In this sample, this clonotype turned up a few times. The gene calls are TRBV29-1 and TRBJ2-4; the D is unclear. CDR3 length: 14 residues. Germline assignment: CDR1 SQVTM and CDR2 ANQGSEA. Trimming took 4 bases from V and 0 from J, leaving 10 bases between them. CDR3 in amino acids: CSVGSRLAKNIQYF. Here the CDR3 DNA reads TGCAGCGTTGGCAGCAGATTAGCCAAAAACATTCAGTACTTC.

DNA of the CDR3: TGTGCCAGTAGTGGGGGCGCCTTCCAAGAGACCCAGTACTTC. Protein product: CASSGGAFQETQYF. This chain uses TRBV19 with TRBJ2-5; perhaps TRBD1 as D (6 bases). The CDR3 spans 14 residues. V was clipped by 5 bases and J by 1 base, with 11 bases between them. Germline V gene lookup returns CDR1 LNHDA and CDR2 SQIVND (reference sequence).

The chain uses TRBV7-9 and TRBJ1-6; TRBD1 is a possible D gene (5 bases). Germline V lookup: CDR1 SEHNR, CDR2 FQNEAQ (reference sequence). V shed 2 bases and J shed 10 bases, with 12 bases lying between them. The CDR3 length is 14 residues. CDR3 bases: TGTGCCAGCAGCTTATTGGGACCCGAATCACCCCTCCACTTT. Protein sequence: CASSLLGPESPLHF.

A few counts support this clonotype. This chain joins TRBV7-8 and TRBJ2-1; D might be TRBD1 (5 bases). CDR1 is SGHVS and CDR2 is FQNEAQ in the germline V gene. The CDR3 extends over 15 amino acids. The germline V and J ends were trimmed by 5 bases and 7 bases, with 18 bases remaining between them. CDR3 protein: CASSPRGGDWNEQFF. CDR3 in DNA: TGTGCCAGCAGCCCTAGGGGTGGGGATTGGAATGAGCAGTTCTTC.

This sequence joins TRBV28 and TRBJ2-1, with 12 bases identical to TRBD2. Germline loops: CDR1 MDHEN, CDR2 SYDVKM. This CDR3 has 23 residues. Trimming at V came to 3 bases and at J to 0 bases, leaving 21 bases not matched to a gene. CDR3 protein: CASSLKSSGREGPITSSYNEQFF. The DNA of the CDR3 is TGTGCCAGCAGTTTGAAGTCTAGCGGGAGGGAGGGACCCATTACGAGCTCCTACAATGAGCAGTTCTTC.

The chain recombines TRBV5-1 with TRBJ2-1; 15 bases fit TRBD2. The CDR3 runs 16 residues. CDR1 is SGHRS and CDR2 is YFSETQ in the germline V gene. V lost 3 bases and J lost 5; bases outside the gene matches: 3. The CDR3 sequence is CASSSGLAGGDNEQFF. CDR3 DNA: TGCGCCAGCAGCTCCGGACTAGCGGGAGGGGACAATGAGCAGTTCTTC.

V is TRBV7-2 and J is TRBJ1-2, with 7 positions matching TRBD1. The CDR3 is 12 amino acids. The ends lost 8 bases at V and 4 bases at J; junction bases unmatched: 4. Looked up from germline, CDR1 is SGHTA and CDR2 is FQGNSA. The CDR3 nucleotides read TGTGCCAGCGCCCGGGACAGCTATGGCTACACCTTC. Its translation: CASARDSYGYTF.

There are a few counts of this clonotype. CDR3 coding DNA: TGTGCCACACAGGGGGCGATGGGCGGGGAGCTGTTTTTT. This gives the protein CATQGAMGGELFF. The chain joins TRBV24-1 to TRBJ2-2, with 9 bases fitting TRBD1. The germline CDR1 and CDR2 sequences are KGHDR and SFDVKD. This CDR3 comprises 13 residues. V dropped 10 bases and J dropped 7; count of bases not matched to a gene: 6.

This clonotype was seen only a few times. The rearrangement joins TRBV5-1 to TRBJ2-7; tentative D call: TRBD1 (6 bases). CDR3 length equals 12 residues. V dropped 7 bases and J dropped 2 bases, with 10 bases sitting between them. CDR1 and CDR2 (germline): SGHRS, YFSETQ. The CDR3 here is CASGTTTYEQYF. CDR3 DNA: TGCGCCAGCGGGACAACGACCTACGAGCAGTACTTC. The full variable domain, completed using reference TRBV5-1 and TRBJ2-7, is KAGVTQTPRYLIKTRGQQVTLSCSPISGHRSVSWYQQTPGQGLQFLFEYFSETQRNKGNFPGRFSGRQFSNSRSEMNVSTLELGDSALYLCASGTTTYEQYFGPGTRLTVT.

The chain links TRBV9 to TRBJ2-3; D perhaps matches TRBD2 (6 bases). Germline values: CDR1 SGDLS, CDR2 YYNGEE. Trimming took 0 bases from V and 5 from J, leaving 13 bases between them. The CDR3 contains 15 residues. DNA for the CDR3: TGTGCCAGCAGCGTAGGGCTAGCCGGGGGAGATACGCAGTATTTT. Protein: CASSVGLAGGDTQYF.

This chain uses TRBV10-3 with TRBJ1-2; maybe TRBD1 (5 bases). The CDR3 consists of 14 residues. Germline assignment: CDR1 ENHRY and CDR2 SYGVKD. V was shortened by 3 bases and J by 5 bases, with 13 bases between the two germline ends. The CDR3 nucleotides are TGTGCCATCAGTGATCAGGGAGACCCTTATGGCTACACCTTC. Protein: CAISDQGDPYGYTF.